This entry describes one T cell receptor beta chain. The antigen is not known. This record comes from a study of cytomegalovirus exposure and HLA in healthy donors. The CDR3 is 22 amino acids. Each donor's status was that of a healthy bone marrow donor. Study results and limitations: CMV antigen specificity of a few CMV-associated chains was confirmed in vitro. Researchers reported in a later analysis that a missense DCLRE1C variant was tied to TCR beta V- and J-gene trimming.

The PCR contained 60 Vbeta and 13 Jbeta primers. Authors' data handling: A follow-up analysis tallied about 80 million unique TCR beta chains, 9 million to 11 million shared. Data came from immunoSEQ multiplex PCR; TCRdb stores just in-frame clones and leaves some out. For V, J and clone size, that table is used; D and trimming come from the DNA. This table has approximately 140,000 clones, about 80% appearing once. This clonotype was obtained from a woman between 40 and 55 years old in good health and CMV-seronegative. The V call is TRBV1, the J call TRBJ1-3; the table's TRBD1 call for D was not verified on the DNA. TRBV1 is deemed a pseudogene. The sequenced sample was PBMCs. The CDR3 loop reads CTSSPKGDRGFGSGFSGNTIYF. CDR3 sequence (DNA): TGCACCAGCAGCCCAAAGGGGGACAGGGGATTCGGGAGTGGGTTCTCTGGAAACACCATATATTTT.